The 20 T cell receptor beta chains below were found in one sample sequenced in a study of T-cell reconstitution after alpha-beta-depleted transplantation in children. For TCRbeta, the library was prepared with unique molecular identifiers. From the PCR reads, TCRdb called clonotypes with MiXCR, one entry per CDR3 protein. The top ten clones hold 9.5% to 13% of a sample with about 310,000 distinct CDR3 sequences, about a quarter of them seen once. Specimen: PBMCs, mostly from graft donor cells, collected 180 days after TCRalphabeta/CD19-depleted stem cell transplant. These TCRs come from a male patient aged 10-17 years who had a stem cell transplant for acute lymphoblastic leukemia, so the T cells may come from the graft donor.

The chain carries TRBV29-1 and TRBJ2-4; D not resolved. CDR1 and CDR2 from the germline V gene are SQVTM and ANQGSEA. The V gene lost 2 bases and the J gene lost 0 bases, with 11 bases spanning the gap. This CDR3 is 15 amino acids long. Here the CDR3 DNA reads TGCAGCGTTGAAAGTTGGGGTCTAGCCAAAAACATTCAGTACTTC. Translated, it gives CSVESWGLAKNIQYF.

This clonotype has only a few counts. The chain has TRBV4-2 and TRBJ1-1; D call uncertain. Per the germline V gene, CDR1 is LGHNA and CDR2 is YNFKEQ. The CDR3 length is 12 residues. The V end was cut by 1 base, the J end by 4 bases, with 4 bases between. The CDR3 protein is CASSQGPTEAFF. The CDR3 region has the DNA TGTGCCAGCAGCCAAGGTCCCACTGAAGCTTTCTTT.

This clonotype was detected only a few times. The V gene is TRBV28, the J gene TRBJ2-7; the D is unclear. Trimming shortened V by 2 bases and J by 7 bases, and 9 bases separated the two germline ends. Germline-derived CDR1 and CDR2 are MDHEN and SYDVKM. CDR3 length: 12 residues. The CDR3 DNA sequence: TGTGCCAGCAGTTTACAGCCGGCTGAGCAGTACTTC. This translates into CASSLQPAEQYF.

V usage is TRBV20-1 and J usage is TRBJ2-1; 10 positions agree with TRBD2. J gave up 4 bases and V 4 bases, and 7 bases lay outside the gene matches. CDR1 is DFQATT, CDR2 SNEGSKA, per germline (reference sequence). This CDR3 spans 15 amino acids. The CDR3 region has the DNA TGCAGTGCTACCACCCTAGCGGGGGAGTACAATGAGCAGTTCTTC. Its translation is CSATTLAGEYNEQFF.

V usage is TRBV5-5 and J usage is TRBJ2-5; 9 positions agree with TRBD1. V lost 4 bases and J lost 4; bases outside the gene matches: 8. CDR1 and CDR2 (germline): SGHKS, YYEKEE (reference sequence). The CDR3 loop spans 15 amino acids. CDR3 region: CASSPDRGLTETQYF. The CDR3 DNA reads TGTGCCAGCAGCCCGGACAGGGGTTTGACAGAGACCCAGTACTTC.

This clonotype was counted a few times. This chain uses TRBV9 with TRBJ2-1; 7 nucleotides align to TRBD1. V dropped 0 bases and J dropped 2; count of bases not matched to a gene: 2. The CDR3 is 15 amino acids. CDR1 and CDR2 (germline): SGDLS, YYNGEE. The CDR3 protein is CASSVGDRAYNEQFF. The CDR3 DNA reads TGTGCCAGCAGCGTAGGGGACAGAGCCTACAATGAGCAGTTCTTC.

V is TRBV4-1 and J is TRBJ2-4; the D is unclear. V dropped 4 bases and J dropped 3 bases, with 13 bases sitting between them. In germline, CDR1 is MGHRA, CDR2 YSYEKL. This CDR3 spans 15 amino acids. CDR3 in DNA: TGCGCCAGCAGCCCCATGGCTTACCTCAAAAACATTCAGTACTTC. Its translation: CASSPMAYLKNIQYF.

This clonotype was seen at least ten times. The CDR3 here is CASSESKGYQPQHF. DNA of the CDR3: TGCGCCAGCAGTGAGTCGAAAGGTTATCAGCCCCAGCATTTT. This chain joins TRBV10-2 and TRBJ1-5; D is ambiguous. In germline, CDR1 is WSHSY, CDR2 SAAADI. V was clipped by 0 bases and J by 5 bases, with 8 bases between them. This CDR3 comprises 14 residues.

To note about this clonotype: Possible read error: a much larger clone is one base away. The rearrangement uses TRBV18 and TRBJ2-1; 7 bases line up with TRBD1. V lost 8 bases and J lost 4; bases outside the gene matches: 11. The germline gives CDR1 KGHSH, CDR2 LQKENI. The CDR3 has 15 amino acids. Here the CDR3 DNA reads TGTGCCAGCCCACAACGACAGGGATGGTACAATGAGCAGTTCTTC. Residues: CASPQRQGWYNEQFF.

This sequence joins TRBV2 and TRBJ2-1; 12 positions agree with TRBD2. CDR1 and CDR2 from the germline V gene are SNHLY and FYNNEI. The CDR3 covers 12 residues. The trim removed 4 bases at V and 15 bases at J, leaving 4 bases unmatched. Here the CDR3 DNA reads TGTGCCAGCAGTGGACTAGCGGGAGTCGTGTTCTTC. It encodes CASSGLAGVVFF. Drawing the rest from reference TRBV2 and TRBJ2-1, the complete variable domain is EPEVTQTPSHQVTQMGQEVILRCVPISNHLYFYWYRQILGQKVEFLVSFYNNEISEKSEIFDDQFSVERPDGSNFTLKIRSTKLEDSAMYFCASSGLAGVVFFGPGTRLTVL.

This clonotype was counted between two and nine times. The V call is TRBV20-1, the J call TRBJ2-4; no reliable D call. Germline lookup yields CDR1 DFQATT and CDR2 SNEGSKA (reference sequence). V gave up 4 bases and J gave up 7 bases, with 11 bases separating them. CDR3 length: 12 residues. The CDR3 DNA reads as TGCAGTGCTACGGGCCCCCCGAACATTCAGTACTTC. Its translation is CSATGPPNIQYF.

The CDR3 bases are TGTGCCAGCAGTAACATGACACTAGCCTACAATGAGCAGTTCTTC. Amino acid sequence: CASSNMTLAYNEQFF. The rearrangement joins TRBV13 to TRBJ2-1; a weak D match, TRBD2 (5 bases). The CDR3 length is 15 residues. Germline V gene sequence: CDR1 PRHDT, CDR2 FYEKMQ (reference sequence). V was cut by 6 bases and J by 2 bases, with 14 bases left in between. The full variable domain, its missing parts supplied by reference TRBV13 and TRBJ2-1, is AAGVIQSPRHLIKEKRETATLKCYPIPRHDTVYWYQQGPGQDPQFLISFYEKMQSDKGSIPDRFSAQQFSDYHSELNMSSLELGDSALYFCASSNMTLAYNEQFFGPGTRLTVL.

V gene TRBV7-6 combines with J gene TRBJ1-1; D is undetermined. The ends were cut back, 5 bases at V and 5 bases at J, with 18 bases in the middle. Per germline, CDR1 SGHVS and CDR2 FNYEAQ. The CDR3 consists of 15 residues. CDR3 DNA sequence: TGTGCCAGCAGCCCACAGAGATTGGGGAGGACTGAAGCTTTCTTT. It translates to CASSPQRLGRTEAFF. Full variable domain (rest looked up from reference TRBV7-6 and TRBJ1-1): GAGVSQSPRYKVTKRGQDVALRCDPISGHVSLYWYRQALGQGPEFLTYFNYEAQQDKSGLPNDRFSAERPEGSISTLTIQRTEQRDSAMYRCASSPQRLGRTEAFFGQGTRLTVV.

V is TRBV6-1 and J is TRBJ2-7; unclear D gene. V dropped 7 bases and J dropped 0 bases, with 10 bases sitting between them. The germline V gene has CDR1 MNHNS and CDR2 SASEGT. The CDR3 length is 13 residues. CDR3 nucleotide sequence: TGTGCCAGCAAAGGGATACCCTCCTACGAGCAGTACTTC. Translation gives CASKGIPSYEQYF.

There are a few counts of this clonotype. The genes are TRBV27 and TRBJ1-2; the D gene is possibly TRBD1 (5 bases). Trimming removed 1 base from V and 8 bases from J, with 11 bases in between. The CDR3 consists of 13 residues. In germline, CDR1 is MNHEY, CDR2 SMNVEV (reference sequence). The CDR3: CASSLWWGEGYTF. The CDR3, as DNA: TGTGCCAGCAGTTTATGGTGGGGGGAAGGCTACACCTTC.

The J gene is TRBJ2-3, the V gene TRBV5-6; TRBD2 aligns across 7 bases. The V gene end was trimmed by 3 bases and the J gene end by 0 bases; junction bases not matched to a gene: 10. CDR3 length: 17 residues. Germline assignment: CDR1 SGHDT and CDR2 YYEEEE. For the CDR3, the DNA is TGTGCCAGCAGCTCCCTGGGTGTCGGGAGGAGCACAGATACGCAGTATTTT. It encodes CASSSLGVGRSTDTQYF.

The rearrangement uses TRBV9 and TRBJ2-3, with D tentatively TRBD2 (5 bases). CDR1 and CDR2 (germline): SGDLS, YYNGEE. Deletions cut 0 bases from V and 5 bases from J, with 7 bases between. The CDR3 covers 13 residues. The CDR3 here is CASSVESGDTQYF. The CDR3 nucleotides are TGTGCCAGCAGCGTAGAAAGCGGAGATACGCAGTATTTT. Full variable domain (outside the CDR3, taken from reference TRBV9 and TRBJ2-3): DSGVTQTPKHLITATGQRVTLRCSPRSGDLSVYWYQQSLDQGLQFLIQYYNGEERAKGNILERFSAQQFPDLHSELNLSSLELGDSALYFCASSVESGDTQYFGPGTRLTVL.

Here the CDR3 reads CASSLRFGYEQYF. DNA for the CDR3: TGTGCCAGCTCACTTCGATTTGGGTACGAGCAGTACTTC. This chain uses TRBV18 with TRBJ2-7; D uncertain. Trimming cost V 4 bases and J 4 bases, with 11 bases left between them. This CDR3 is 13 amino acids long. CDR1 is KGHSH and CDR2 is LQKENI in the germline V gene.

V and J are TRBV7-9 and TRBJ1-2; D gene uncertain. Trimming took off 1 base at V and 4 bases at J, with 13 bases between the two ends. CDR1 is SEHNR, CDR2 FQNEAQ, per germline (reference sequence). The CDR3 sequence is 15 residues long. CDR3 coding DNA: TGTGCCAGCAGCTTAGAGTTTGATGTTACCTATGGCTACACCTTC. Residues: CASSLEFDVTYGYTF.

This chain links TRBV12-3 or TRBV12-4 with TRBJ2-3; a weak D match, TRBD1 (6 bases). Trimming took off 5 bases at V and 3 bases at J, with 18 bases between the two ends. The CDR3 has 16 amino acids. CDR3 sequence (DNA): TGTGCCAGCAGTCCCTCGGGGACAAGGGCGACAGATACGCAGTATTTT. Translating gives CASSPSGTRATDTQYF.